This is a list of T cell receptor beta chains from one sample in a study of T cells in Graves' hyperthyroidism and ophthalmopathy. TCRdb fed the multiplex PCR reads into MiXCR, producing one record per CDR3 protein. Of 600,000 to 650,000 distinct CDR3 sequences in the sample, 20% to 25% were seen once. Specimen: blood. The origin of the receptors is a man aged 25 to 40 with Graves' ophthalmopathy. Each CDR3 is given with its conserved first and last residue.

cdr3_length,j_call,v_call,cdr3_aa
14,TRBJ2-1,TRBV20-1,CSARDSKGFGGQFF
14,TRBJ2-5,TRBV27,CASNSLAGGETQYF
17,TRBJ2-2,TRBV11-2,CASSLDPGPANTGELFF
13,TRBJ2-3,TRBV3-1,CASGQVGRHTQYF
16,TRBJ2-7,TRBV2,CASSQEGLAGAYEQYF
14,TRBJ2-7,TRBV10-3,CAIRQGISSGEQYF
15,TRBJ1-2,TRBV5-6,CASSRGTGANYGYTF
14,TRBJ1-2,TRBV4-1,CASSQAGVLDGYTF
14,TRBJ2-5,TRBV10-3,CATQPGQGQETQYF
14,TRBJ2-4,TRBV6-1,CASHDGTPKNIQYF
12,TRBJ1-5,TRBV28,CASSFEWQPQHF
15,TRBJ1-5,TRBV6-1,CASSSGQGSNQPQHF